A single sample is the source of the 21 T cell receptor beta chains below, sequenced in a study of blood T cell repertoires in COVID-19. TCRdb's table, derived via immunoSEQ multiplex PCR, lists solely in-frame clones and lacks some. This table holds under 450,000 clones, approximately 90% found once. Sample: peripheral blood. These receptor sequences come from a woman between 45 and 60 years old with COVID-19, enrolled during active disease.

The V gene is TRBV30, the J gene TRBJ1-2, with a tentative D call TRBD1 (5 bases). CDR3 size: 14 residues. Trimming removed 0 bases from V and 9 bases from J, with 17 bases in between. The germline CDR1 and CDR2 sequences are GTSNPN and SVGIG (reference sequence). CDR3 loop: CAWSVERGLGSYTF. The CDR3 DNA is TGTGCCTGGAGTGTTGAAAGGGGCCTGGGGAGCTACACCTTC.

This chain joins TRBV29-1 and TRBJ2-2, with D perhaps TRBD1 (5 bases). V was clipped by 3 bases and J by 4 bases, with 9 bases between them. Germline loops: CDR1 SQVTM, CDR2 ANQGSEA. There are 13 residues in the CDR3. CDR3 amino acids: CSVDQGATGELFF. The CDR3 DNA is TGCAGCGTTGATCAGGGCGCCACCGGGGAGCTGTTTTTT.

The chain uses TRBV6-5 and TRBJ1-2, with D perhaps TRBD1 (6 bases). V lost 6 bases to trimming and J lost 6 bases, with 17 bases between them. The CDR3 has 14 residues. Per the germline V gene, CDR1 is MNHEY and CDR2 is SVGAGI. The CDR3, as DNA: TGTGCCAGCAGAAAAGGGGGGGTCGGGCATGGCTACACCTTC. Translation gives CASRKGGVGHGYTF.

The chain links TRBV27 to TRBJ2-1; D gene ambiguous. Trimming shortened V by 4 bases and J by 6 bases, and 10 bases separated the two germline ends. The CDR3 has 13 residues. Germline CDR1 and CDR2: MNHEY and SMNVEV (reference sequence). CDR3 protein: CASSSRRSNEQFF. CDR3 in DNA: TGTGCCAGCAGTTCCCGACGGAGCAATGAGCAGTTCTTC.

This chain joins TRBV15 and TRBJ1-3; a weak D match, TRBD1 (5 bases). The germline V gene has CDR1 LNHNV and CDR2 YYDKDF (reference sequence). Deletions cut 4 bases from V and 0 bases from J, with 13 bases between. This CDR3 region has 16 residues. The CDR3 DNA follows: TGTGCCACCAGCAACCTCCGCAGGGACTCTGGAAACACCATATATTTT. Amino acid sequence: CATSNLRRDSGNTIYF.

V gene TRBV5-1 combines with J gene TRBJ2-1; perhaps TRBD2 as D (6 bases). Germline assignment: CDR1 SGHRS and CDR2 YFSETQ. The CDR3 has 18 residues. Trimming took off 0 bases at V and 0 bases at J, with 16 bases between the two ends. This chain's CDR3 is CASSLDHRDSSSYNEQFF. In DNA form, the CDR3 reads TGCGCCAGCAGCTTGGATCACCGGGACTCGAGCTCCTACAATGAGCAGTTCTTC.

V and J are TRBV7-2 and TRBJ2-1; 9 bases fit TRBD2. Germline V gives CDR1 SGHTA, CDR2 FQGNSA. The length of the CDR3 is 16 residues. J lost 2 bases, V lost 1 base, and 3 bases had no gene match. The CDR3 region is CASSLGSGGTYNEQFF. CDR3 in DNA: TGTGCCAGCAGCTTAGGTAGCGGGGGTACCTACAATGAGCAGTTCTTC.

Here the CDR3 DNA reads TGTGCCAGCAGCTTAGAGAGAAATTCACCCCTCCACTTT. As protein: CASSLERNSPLHF. V is TRBV7-2 and J is TRBJ1-6; no reliable D call. The V and J ends lost 1 base and 7 bases respectively, with 5 bases between them. CDR3 length: 13 amino acids. The V gene's germline CDR1 is SGHTA and CDR2 FQGNSA.

The V gene is TRBV5-1, the J gene TRBJ2-3, with 9 bases matching TRBD1. V was clipped by 2 bases and J by 0 bases; unmatched bases: 4. Germline V lookup: CDR1 SGHRS, CDR2 YFSETQ. This CDR3 contains 16 residues. CDR3 residues: CASSFGQGISTDTQYF. CDR3 coding DNA: TGCGCCAGCAGCTTCGGACAGGGGATTAGCACAGATACGCAGTATTTT.

The chain couples TRBV5-4 to TRBJ2-1, with 11 bases fitting TRBD2. The V and J ends lost 4 bases and 14 bases, in that order; junction bases with no gene match: 11. Germline values: CDR1 SGHNT, CDR2 YYREEE (reference sequence). The CDR3 is made up of 14 amino acids. The CDR3 DNA sequence: TGTGCCAGCAGCCCGGGACTAGCGGCCCTCAACGAGTTCTTC. Amino acid sequence: CASSPGLAALNEFF.

V and J are TRBV7-2 and TRBJ2-3; perhaps TRBD2 as D (6 bases). The length of the CDR3 is 16 residues. Trimming took off 2 bases at V and 4 bases at J, with 16 bases between the two ends. Germline loops: CDR1 SGHTA, CDR2 FQGNSA. CDR3: CASSLYLRGGSDTQYF. As DNA, the CDR3 is TGTGCCAGCAGCTTATATCTGCGGGGTGGGTCAGATACGCAGTATTTT.

This clone has just a few counts. The V and J genes are TRBV7-9 and TRBJ1-1; 8 bases are a match to TRBD1. Germline values: CDR1 SEHNR, CDR2 FQNEAQ (reference sequence). CDR3 size: 17 residues. V lost 7 bases to trimming and J lost 4 bases; unmatched junction nucleotides: 17. The CDR3 loop is CASTLSLAGGGSTEAFF. The CDR3 DNA follows: TGTGCCAGCACCCTGAGCCTGGCAGGGGGCGGGAGCACTGAAGCTTTCTTT. The full variable domain, its missing parts supplied by reference TRBV7-9 and TRBJ1-1, is DTGVSQNPRHKITKRGQNVTFRCDPISEHNRLYWYRQTLGQGPEFLTYFQNEAQLEKSRLLSDRFSAERPKGSFSTLEIQRTEQGDSAMYLCASTLSLAGGGSTEAFFGQGTRLTVV.

The chain carries TRBV30 and TRBJ1-4; no reliable D call. Germline V gene lookup returns CDR1 GTSNPN and CDR2 SVGIG (reference sequence). The CDR3 is made up of 13 amino acids. V gave up 2 bases and J gave up 8 bases, with 12 bases separating them. The CDR3 is CAWSRTGREKLFF. The CDR3 DNA sequence: TGTGCCTGGAGTAGGACTGGGCGGGAAAAACTGTTTTTT. Complete variable domain (other parts from reference TRBV30 and TRBJ1-4): SQTIHQWPATLVQPVGSPLSLECTVEGTSNPNLYWYRQAAGRGLQLLFYSVGIGQISSEVPQNLSASRPQDRQFILSSKKLLLSDSGFYLCAWSRTGREKLFFGSGTQLSVL.

V is TRBV12-3 or TRBV12-4 and J is TRBJ1-1; D is uncertain. Trimming pared 5 bases from V and 1 base from J, leaving 8 bases between. The CDR3 spans 13 residues. Here the CDR3 DNA reads TGTGCCAGCAGTCCCCAGTGGAACACTGAAGCTTTCTTT. It encodes CASSPQWNTEAFF.

The rearrangement joins TRBV12-3 or TRBV12-4 to TRBJ1-5; D remains unclear. Between the trimmed V and J ends, which lost 7 bases and 8 bases, there was a span of 12 bases. The CDR3 consists of 12 residues. CDR3 region: CASTRREEPQHF. The CDR3 DNA follows: TGTGCCAGCACTCGAAGGGAGGAGCCCCAGCATTTT.

A single count supports this clone. The J gene is TRBJ1-6, the V gene TRBV12-3 or TRBV12-4; perhaps TRBD1 as D (5 bases). This CDR3 is built from 13 residues. V lost 6 bases and J lost 8, with 11 bases in between. This chain's CDR3 is CASSQGTHSPLHF. In nucleotides, the CDR3 is TGTGCCAGCAGCCAGGGAACCCATTCACCCCTCCACTTT.

The V call is TRBV28, the J call TRBJ1-1; D not resolved. The CDR3 is 14 residues long. Germline assignment: CDR1 MDHEN and CDR2 SYDVKM. Trimming left V 0 bases short and J 1 base short, with 6 bases between. The CDR3 protein is CASSLWGKNTEAFF. For the CDR3, the DNA is TGTGCCAGCAGTTTATGGGGCAAGAACACTGAAGCTTTCTTT. Using reference TRBV28 and TRBJ1-1 for the parts outside the CDR3, the full variable domain is DVKVTQSSRYLVKRTGEKVFLECVQDMDHENMFWYRQDPGLGLRLIYFSYDVKMKEKGDIPEGYSVSREKKERFSLILESASTNQTSMYLCASSLWGKNTEAFFGQGTRLTVV.

V and J are TRBV5-1 and TRBJ2-7; 7 bases are shared with TRBD1. The V segment lost 0 bases and the J segment 0 bases; nucleotides outside the gene matches: 3. This CDR3 is built from 15 residues. CDR1 is SGHRS, CDR2 YFSETQ, per germline. CDR3 coding DNA: TGCGCCAGCAGCTTGGAGGGACAGTCCTCCTACGAGCAGTACTTC. Translation: CASSLEGQSSYEQYF.

The CDR3 nucleotides are TGTGCCACCAGCATGAGGCAGTTCTCCGGGGAGCTGTTTTTT. Translating it yields CATSMRQFSGELFF. The chain links TRBV15 to TRBJ2-2; D gene uncertain. Looked up from germline, CDR1 is LNHNV and CDR2 is YYDKDF (reference sequence). V was shortened by 4 bases and J by 6 bases, with 12 bases between the two germline ends. The CDR3 contains 14 residues.

This clone has just one count. V usage is TRBV6-5 and J usage is TRBJ2-7; TRBD1 aligns across 7 bases. V was pared by 2 bases and J by 3 bases, with 7 bases of the junction left unmatched. The CDR3 extends over 15 amino acids. Per the germline V gene, CDR1 is MNHEY and CDR2 is SVGAGI. CDR3 sequence reads: CASSYRQGNHYEQYF. The CDR3 nucleotides read TGTGCCAGCAGTTACCGACAGGGAAATCACTACGAGCAGTACTTC.

The chain recombines TRBV19 with TRBJ2-7; 9 bases map to TRBD1. The ends lost 5 bases at V and 2 bases at J; junction bases unmatched: 4. From germline, CDR1 is LNHDA and CDR2 SQIVND (reference sequence). This CDR3 has 14 residues. In DNA, the CDR3 is TGTGCCAGTAGTGGGGGACAGGGCCCCTACGAGCAGTACTTC. Protein sequence: CASSGGQGPYEQYF.